This is a list of T cell receptor beta chains from one sample in a study of CD8 T cells in Susac syndrome. TCRdb itself ran the immunoSEQ multiplex PCR reads through MiXCR, one entry per CDR3 protein. In the table there are about 200,000 distinct CDR3 sequences, approximately 95% of which are singletons. Sequenced sample: CD4+ T cells from PBMCs. These receptors were collected from a human donor with multiple sclerosis. Both conserved end residues are trimmed from each CDR3. Each record gives: J gene, V gene, CDR3 protein.

j_gene: TRBJ1-1; v_gene: TRBV9; CDR3aa: ASGRDYTEAF
j_gene: TRBJ1-5; v_gene: TRBV25-1; CDR3aa: ASSELGQGDQPQH
j_gene: TRBJ1-2; v_gene: TRBV29-1; CDR3aa: SGLGSGTVDYGYT
j_gene: TRBJ2-3; v_gene: TRBV5-1; CDR3aa: ASSLALAGTDTQY
j_gene: TRBJ1-1; v_gene: TRBV27; CDR3aa: ASSFSGRLTEAF
j_gene: TRBJ1-1; v_gene: TRBV3-1; CDR3aa: ASSQTLNTEAF
j_gene: TRBJ1-5; v_gene: TRBV2; CDR3aa: ASSSAREQPQH
j_gene: TRBJ2-3; v_gene: TRBV4-3; CDR3aa: ASSQVVRGGGSTDTQY
j_gene: TRBJ2-1; v_gene: TRBV6-5; CDR3aa: ASSNPAGGSYNEQF
j_gene: TRBJ1-6; v_gene: TRBV20-1; CDR3aa: SARDRLNSPLH
j_gene: TRBJ2-5; v_gene: TRBV2; CDR3aa: ASSEDRGQETQY
j_gene: TRBJ2-2; v_gene: TRBV7-2; CDR3aa: ASSDRTANTGELF
j_gene: TRBJ1-1; v_gene: TRBV29-1; CDR3aa: SAARGLGVAEAF
j_gene: TRBJ1-5; v_gene: TRBV7-6; CDR3aa: ASSPRALGGNQPQH
j_gene: TRBJ2-5; v_gene: TRBV18; CDR3aa: ASSPTDSASQY
j_gene: TRBJ2-3; v_gene: TRBV13; CDR3aa: ASTRAGDGTDTQY
j_gene: TRBJ1-2; v_gene: TRBV18; CDR3aa: ASSPSASWDGYT
j_gene: TRBJ2-7; v_gene: TRBV27; CDR3aa: ASSLGGRGYEQY
j_gene: TRBJ2-7; v_gene: TRBV30; CDR3aa: AWSVWGLSYEQY
j_gene: TRBJ1-1; v_gene: TRBV27; CDR3aa: ASSPLLQGLGTEAF
j_gene: TRBJ1-2; v_gene: TRBV2; CDR3aa: ASSLQVDYGYT
j_gene: TRBJ1-5; v_gene: TRBV4-1; CDR3aa: ASSQGKEYYQPQH
j_gene: TRBJ1-1; v_gene: TRBV12-3/TRBV12-4; CDR3aa: ASSIGGARTEAF
j_gene: TRBJ2-5; v_gene: TRBV6-1; CDR3aa: ASSELWRGEETQY
j_gene: TRBJ2-7; v_gene: TRBV9; CDR3aa: ASSVDMGEQY
j_gene: TRBJ1-4; v_gene: TRBV29-1; CDR3aa: SGENEKLF
j_gene: TRBJ1-5; v_gene: TRBV5-4; CDR3aa: ASSLEPGSNQPQH
j_gene: TRBJ1-2; v_gene: TRBV5-6; CDR3aa: ASSPVGQPYGYT
j_gene: TRBJ1-1; v_gene: TRBV5-6; CDR3aa: ASSWTGGNEAF
j_gene: TRBJ1-6; v_gene: TRBV5-1; CDR3aa: ASSLAGGFNSPLH
j_gene: TRBJ2-3; v_gene: TRBV30; CDR3aa: AWSATLASTDTQY
j_gene: TRBJ2-5; v_gene: TRBV9; CDR3aa: ASSVGTGETQY
j_gene: TRBJ1-2; v_gene: TRBV12-3/TRBV12-4; CDR3aa: ASSSTYGYT
j_gene: TRBJ2-2; v_gene: TRBV6-5; CDR3aa: ASRNGQPSPGELF
j_gene: TRBJ2-1; v_gene: TRBV4-2; CDR3aa: ASSQPGLAGPIEQF
j_gene: TRBJ2-5; v_gene: TRBV5-1; CDR3aa: ASSLSGTGFQETQY
j_gene: TRBJ2-7; v_gene: TRBV28; CDR3aa: ASSLWPSYEQY
j_gene: TRBJ2-7; v_gene: TRBV7-6; CDR3aa: ASSLYSSGEQY
j_gene: TRBJ2-3; v_gene: TRBV7-9; CDR3aa: ASSPMGGSTDTQY
j_gene: TRBJ2-7; v_gene: TRBV5-1; CDR3aa: ASSTELSAYEQY
j_gene: TRBJ2-7; v_gene: TRBV30; CDR3aa: AWSPGISYEQY
j_gene: TRBJ1-1; v_gene: TRBV21-1; CDR3aa: ASSKVVGTEAF